The sequence of this TCR beta chain was determined in a study of Graves' ophthalmopathy and Graves' hyperthyroidism. Overall study findings and caveats: The model forecast ophthalmopathy progression, reaching roughly 65% sensitivity and about 75% specificity.

Hyperthyroidism qualified as stable when ophthalmopathy did not develop within 18 months of follow-up. Exclusion criteria comprised other autoimmune diseases, uncontrolled infections, pregnancy or lactation in patients. From RNA, the CDR3 regions of TCR beta chains were amplified and sequenced. Scientists carried out first-round RT-PCR using HTBI primers and then a second-round multiplex PCR. Each CDR3 protein gets one entry after TCRdb re-called the multiplex PCR reads with MiXCR. The sample carries 600,000 to 650,000 distinct CDR3 sequences, over 20% recorded once. To note about this clonotype: Antigen unknown.

The germline CDR1 and CDR2 sequences are MNHEY and SMNVEV (reference sequence). With V trimmed by 5 bases and J by 7 bases, 8 bases remained unmatched. The CDR3 contains 16 residues. Sequences were obtained from peripheral blood. V is TRBV27 and J is TRBJ2-3, with 14 bases aligning to TRBD2. The receptor was isolated from a woman in her late teens or twenties with stable Graves' hyperthyroidism. Some clones in this sample may be carry-over from other donors' samples. The CDR3 region is CASSKGLAGVRYTQYF. The CDR3 region has the DNA TGTGCCAGCAGTAAGGGACTAGCGGGAGTGAGGTATACGCAGTATTTT.